The 20 T cell receptor beta chains given below trace back to one sample, sequenced in a study of chemoradiotherapy in HPV16-positive cancers. Profiled with immunoSEQ multiplex PCR; TCRdb holds only in-frame clones, not every one. This table has approximately 50,000 clones, about 92% appearing once. The sample in question was blood, obtained from a patient who underwent chemoradiotherapy. All receptors come from a human donor with HPV-associated anogenital cancer.

V gene TRBV30 combines with J gene TRBJ1-2; no definite D call. CDR3 length: 13 residues. Trimming cost V 2 bases and J 2 bases, with 9 bases left between them. The germline CDR1 and CDR2 sequences are GTSNPN and SVGIG (reference sequence). Here the CDR3 reads CAWSIGQNYGYTF. Here the CDR3 DNA reads TGTGCCTGGAGTATAGGGCAGAACTATGGCTACACCTTC.

V gene TRBV5-1 combines with J gene TRBJ1-4, with 9 bases fitting TRBD1. CDR1 and CDR2 from the germline V gene are SGHRS and YFSETQ. V dropped 4 bases and J dropped 0; count of bases not matched to a gene: 7. The CDR3 contains 17 residues. In DNA, the CDR3 is TGCGCCAGCAGCCCGGGACAGGGATTTGCAACTAATGAAAAACTGTTTTTT. Its protein product is CASSPGQGFATNEKLFF.

In nucleotides, the CDR3 is TGCGCCAGCAGCTCCAGTCCAGGCTCCTACAATGAGCAGTTCTTC. Amino acid sequence: CASSSSPGSYNEQFF. The V and J genes are TRBV5-1 and TRBJ2-1; D unclear. The CDR3 contains 15 residues. With 3 bases removed from V and 0 bases from J, the gap between germline ends came to 10 bases. The germline V gene encodes CDR1 SGHRS and CDR2 YFSETQ.

The table lists this clone with a few counts. V and J are TRBV10-3 and TRBJ1-2; D possibly corresponds to TRBD1 (5 bases). The germline V gene has CDR1 ENHRY and CDR2 SYGVKD. The CDR3 length is 14 residues. Trimming cost V 3 bases and J 4 bases, with 12 bases left between them. The CDR3 DNA reads TGTGCCATCAGTGATGGGGGAGAGGGCTATGGCTACACCTTC. Protein sequence: CAISDGGEGYGYTF.

This clone was detected once. V is TRBV11-2 and J is TRBJ1-1, with no clear D. V lost 0 bases and J lost 2, with 7 bases in between. Germline V gives CDR1 SGHAT, CDR2 FQNNGV. The CDR3 extends over 14 amino acids. CDR3 sequence reads: CASSLDWINTEAFF. CDR3 DNA: TGTGCCAGCAGCTTAGATTGGATCAACACTGAAGCTTTCTTT. The whole variable domain, filled in from reference TRBV11-2 and TRBJ1-1, reads EAGVAQSPRYKIIEKRQSVAFWCNPISGHATLYWYQQILGQGPKLLIQFQNNGVVDDSQLPKDRFSAERLKGVDSTLKIQPAKLEDSAVYLCASSLDWINTEAFFGQGTRLTVV.

The rearrangement uses TRBV6-5 and TRBJ2-7, with D possibly being TRBD2 (6 bases). Trimming cost V 4 bases and J 2 bases, with 9 bases left between them. The CDR3 length is 13 residues. Germline loops: CDR1 MNHEY, CDR2 SVGAGI. The CDR3 loop reads CASSWDSPYEQYF. The CDR3 DNA reads as TGTGCCAGCAGTTGGGACTCGCCCTACGAGCAGTACTTC.

The chain couples TRBV30 to TRBJ2-2, with D possibly being TRBD2 (5 bases). Germline values: CDR1 GTSNPN, CDR2 SVGIG (reference sequence). This CDR3 is 13 amino acids long. With 5 bases removed from V and 3 bases from J, the gap between germline ends came to 10 bases. CDR3 residues: CAWWTEYTGELFF. The CDR3 DNA reads TGTGCCTGGTGGACTGAATACACCGGGGAGCTGTTTTTT.

This chain uses TRBV7-8 with TRBJ1-5, with TRBD1 as a possible D gene (6 bases). V was pared by 5 bases and J by 3 bases, with 14 bases between. Germline CDR1 and CDR2: SGHVS and FQNEAQ. This CDR3 region has 15 residues. The CDR3 loop reads CASSTGAGANQPQHF. CDR3 DNA sequence: TGTGCCAGCAGCACGGGGGCAGGGGCCAATCAGCCCCAGCATTTT.

V is TRBV5-4 and J is TRBJ2-1; unclear D gene. V lost 2 bases, J lost 6 bases, and 15 bases lay in between. The CDR3 has 15 residues. The germline V gene encodes CDR1 SGHNT and CDR2 YYREEE (reference sequence). The CDR3 DNA is TGTGCCAGCAGCTTAAAGACTGGGGTGGGCAATGAGCAGTTCTTC. It is translated as CASSLKTGVGNEQFF. The whole variable domain, filled in from reference TRBV5-4 and TRBJ2-1, reads ETGVTQSPTHLIKTRGQQVTLRCSSQSGHNTVSWYQQALGQGPQFIFQYYREEENGRGNFPPRFSGLQFPNYSSELNVNALELDDSALYLCASSLKTGVGNEQFFGPGTRLTVL.

This sequence joins TRBV7-9 and TRBJ2-1; 9 bases align to TRBD2. The V and J ends lost 5 bases and 7 bases, in that order; junction bases with no gene match: 6. The V gene's germline CDR1 is SEHNR and CDR2 FQNEAQ (reference sequence). The CDR3 is made up of 14 amino acids. Written as DNA, the CDR3 is TGTGCCAGCAGCCCTAGCGGGGCGGGGAATGAGCAGTTCTTC. It specifies CASSPSGAGNEQFF.

The genes are TRBV5-1 and TRBJ2-7; tentative D call: TRBD2 (6 bases). Trimming left V 4 bases short and J 3 bases short, with 17 bases between. The germline CDR1 and CDR2 sequences are SGHRS and YFSETQ. The CDR3 totals 15 residues. The DNA of the CDR3 is TGCGCCAGCAGCCTCGGAGGGACCCTTGGCTACGAGCAGTACTTC. Protein product: CASSLGGTLGYEQYF.

This clone was recorded a few times. This chain uses TRBV15 with TRBJ1-4, with 8 bases that match TRBD1. The CDR3 extends over 15 amino acids. The germline gives CDR1 LNHNV, CDR2 YYDKDF (reference sequence). V trimming: 6 bases; J trimming: 7 bases; junction bases outside the gene matches: 10. In DNA, the CDR3 is TGTGCCACCAGTACAGGGGGGCGCAGTTTTGAAAAACTGTTTTTT. Translation: CATSTGGRSFEKLFF.

V usage is TRBV7-3 and J usage is TRBJ1-1; D unclear. Trimming removed 5 bases from V and 5 bases from J, with 18 bases in between. This CDR3 contains 15 residues. In germline, CDR1 is SGHTA, CDR2 FQGTGA. The CDR3 sequence: CASSAGGDFGTEAFF. CDR3 DNA: TGTGCCAGCAGCGCCGGCGGGGATTTCGGGACTGAAGCTTTCTTT.

The chain has TRBV18 and TRBJ2-5; 7 bases agree with TRBD2. The CDR3 length is 14 residues. Germline lookup yields CDR1 KGHSH and CDR2 LQKENI. With V trimmed by 2 bases and J by 1 base, 1 base remained unmatched. The CDR3 DNA follows: TGTGCCAGCTCACCAAGGACTAGCCAAGAGACCCAGTACTTC. It yields the protein CASSPRTSQETQYF.

The chain couples TRBV6-5 to TRBJ1-5; 10 positions match TRBD1. The CDR3 loop spans 15 amino acids. Germline lookup yields CDR1 MNHEY and CDR2 SVGAGI. J lost 5 bases, V lost 3 bases, and 4 bases had no gene match. This chain's CDR3 is CASSYRTGGYQPQHF. The CDR3 DNA reads as TGTGCCAGCAGTTATCGGACAGGGGGGTATCAGCCCCAGCATTTT.

This clone was seen once. The V and J genes are TRBV27 and TRBJ2-1; 7 nucleotides line up with TRBD2. CDR3 length: 16 residues. J lost 3 bases, V lost 2 bases, and 7 bases had no gene match. CDR1 and CDR2 (germline): MNHEY, SMNVEV (reference sequence). CDR3 residues: CASSLGLAVIYNEQFF. The CDR3 DNA reads as TGTGCCAGCAGTTTAGGCCTAGCGGTGATCTACAATGAGCAGTTCTTC.

This chain links TRBV5-1 with TRBJ2-5; 11 nucleotides line up with TRBD2. CDR3 length: 14 amino acids. CDR1 SGHRS and CDR2 YFSETQ come from the germline V gene. Trimming at V came to 4 bases and at J to 5 bases, leaving 4 bases not matched to a gene. CDR3 loop: CASSDTSGSETQYF. CDR3 nucleotides: TGCGCCAGCAGCGATACTAGCGGGAGCGAGACCCAGTACTTC.

The V call is TRBV6-5, the J call TRBJ1-4, with a tentative D call TRBD1 (6 bases). There are 14 residues in the CDR3. The V gene's germline CDR1 is MNHEY and CDR2 SVGAGI. Trimming left V 0 bases short and J 10 bases short, with 12 bases between. CDR3 protein: CASSYSPGGGKLFF. The CDR3 DNA reads as TGTGCCAGCAGTTACTCCCCTGGGGGCGGAAAACTGTTTTTT.

The V call is TRBV6-5, the J call TRBJ1-3, with D maybe TRBD1 (6 bases). The CDR3 consists of 15 residues. CDR1 is MNHEY and CDR2 is SVGAGI in the germline V gene. V lost 2 bases and J 3 bases, leaving 11 bases between the germline ends. CDR3 in amino acids: CASSYLTGGGNTIYF. The CDR3 region has the DNA TGTGCCAGCAGTTACCTGACAGGTGGTGGAAACACCATATATTTT.

J is TRBJ2-7 and V is TRBV5-4, with a possible D match to TRBD2 (6 bases). The CDR3 length is 13 residues. Germline CDR1 and CDR2: SGHNT and YYREEE (reference sequence). The V end lost 2 bases, the J end lost 6 bases, and 12 bases lay between the germline ends. CDR3 protein: CASSFQEGGEQYF. Written as DNA, the CDR3 is TGTGCCAGCAGCTTCCAAGAGGGAGGCGAGCAGTACTTC.